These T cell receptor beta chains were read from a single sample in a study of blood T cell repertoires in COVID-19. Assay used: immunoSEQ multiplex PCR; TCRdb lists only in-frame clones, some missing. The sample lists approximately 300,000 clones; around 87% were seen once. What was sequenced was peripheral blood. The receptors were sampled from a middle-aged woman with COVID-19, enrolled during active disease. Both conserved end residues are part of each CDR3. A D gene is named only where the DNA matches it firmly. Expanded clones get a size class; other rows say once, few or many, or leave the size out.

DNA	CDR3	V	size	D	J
TGCGCCAGCAGCATCGAAGACTTCTCCTATAATTCACCCCTCCACTTT	CASSIEDFSYNSPLHF	TRBV5-1	.	.	TRBJ1-6
TGTGCCAGCAGTTACTCGAGTCAGGAATATAGCAATCAGCCCCAGCATTTT	CASSYSSQEYSNQPQHF	TRBV6-2/TRBV6-3	.	.	TRBJ1-5
TGTGCCAGCAGCTCGACAGGGGTGATCAATCAGCCCCAGCATTTT	CASSSTGVINQPQHF	TRBV5-6	.	TRBD1	TRBJ1-5
TGTGCCAGCAGGGGGGGGCGCGAAGACTATGGCTACACCTTC	CASRGGREDYGYTF	TRBV6-5	.	.	TRBJ1-2
TGTGCCAGCAGCCGACAGGCCTCTGGAAACACCATATATTTT	CASSRQASGNTIYF	TRBV7-8	.	.	TRBJ1-3
TGTGCCACCAGCAGTCATCCGTTAGGTGTAGATTCACAGGGAGATACGCAGTATTTT	CATSSHPLGVDSQGDTQYF	TRBV15	.	.	TRBJ2-3
TGTGCCAGCAGCCCAGGGGCGGTAGCGGGACAATACGAGCAGTACTTC	CASSPGAVAGQYEQYF	TRBV7-6	.	TRBD2	TRBJ2-7
TGTGCCAGCAGTTTATACAGGGGAAGGGATCAGCCCCAGCATTTT	CASSLYRGRDQPQHF	TRBV2	.	TRBD1	TRBJ1-5
TGTGCCAGCAGTTACGTAGGGGCGAGGGATACGCAGTATTTT	CASSYVGARDTQYF	TRBV6-2/TRBV6-3	.	.	TRBJ2-3
TGTGCCACCGAGGGACAGGCTTACTATGGCTACACCTTC	CATEGQAYYGYTF	TRBV19	.	TRBD1	TRBJ1-2
TGTGCCAGCAGCGTAGATGGCACCTACCAAGAGACCCAGTACTTC	CASSVDGTYQETQYF	TRBV9	.	.	TRBJ2-5
TGCGCCAGCAGCCACCCCTCTCTCGCCAGGGGGCTCGGGGAAGGCTACACCTTC	CASSHPSLARGLGEGYTF	TRBV4-1	.	TRBD1	TRBJ1-2
TGCGCCAGCAGCCAATGGTCTAGCGGGGGAACCGAGCAGTACTTC	CASSQWSSGGTEQYF	TRBV4-3	.	TRBD2	TRBJ2-7
TGTGCTAGTGGTTTGGTACTTGGGAGGAGGAGCGGGAATGAGCAGTTCTTC	CASGLVLGRRSGNEQFF	TRBV12-5	.	.	TRBJ2-1
TGTGCCAGCAGCTTAGTACACTATGGGAGTGAAGCTTTCTTT	CASSLVHYGSEAFF	TRBV11-2	.	.	TRBJ1-1
TGCAGCGTGGCCATGGGACAGGGCTACTATGGCTACACCTTC	CSVAMGQGYYGYTF	TRBV29-1	.	TRBD1	TRBJ1-2
TGTGCCAGCAGCCCGTCGACAGGGGCTGGCTACACCTTC	CASSPSTGAGYTF	TRBV7-2	few	TRBD1	TRBJ1-2
TGTGCCAGCTCACCGACAGGGGGGAATGAAAAACTGTTTTTT	CASSPTGGNEKLFF	TRBV18	.	TRBD1	TRBJ1-4
TGTGCCAGCACCCGACACCACACCTACGAGCAGTACTTC	CASTRHHTYEQYF	TRBV25-1	.	.	TRBJ2-7
TGTGCCAGCGGCCGCGCGGGGGCGAATTACGAGCAGTACTTC	CASGRAGANYEQYF	TRBV6-2/TRBV6-3	.	.	TRBJ2-7
TGTGCCAGTAGTATGAGCAGGGGGCGAGGCACTGAAGCTTTCTTT	CASSMSRGRGTEAFF	TRBV19	once	TRBD1	TRBJ1-1